A single sample gave rise to the 9 T cell receptor beta chains below, sequenced in a study of cytomegalovirus exposure and HLA in healthy donors. PCR amplification relied on 60 Vbeta primers (plus 13 Jbeta primers). Generated by immunoSEQ multiplex PCR, the TCRdb table keeps only in-frame clones and is missing some. Of some 190,000 clones detected, approximately 78% appear once; the ten largest clones hold approximately 14%. Sequencing was performed on PBMCs. All receptors derive from a woman between 25 and 40 years old in good health and CMV-seropositive.

As for this clone: One end of the junction fails to match germline, which may point to a read error. CDR3 sequence: CASSPLEEVMGTQYF. CDR3 sequence (DNA): TGTGCTAGCAGCCCCCTGGAGGAGGTAATGGGGACCCAGTACTTC. This chain uses TRBV7-7 with TRBJ2-5, with a possible D match to TRBD2 (5 bases). The CDR3 spans 15 residues. Germline V CDR1 and CDR2: SSHAT, FNYEAQ (reference sequence).

This chain connects TRBV4-1 to TRBJ1-5, with 8 bases lining up with TRBD1. Germline assignment: CDR1 MGHRA and CDR2 YSYEKL. The CDR3 contains 14 residues. The V segment lost 3 bases and the J segment 4 bases; nucleotides outside the gene matches: 2. CDR3 nucleotide sequence: TGCGCCAGCAGCCAGACAGGGGAAAATCAGCCCCAGCATTTT. It specifies CASSQTGENQPQHF.

V gene TRBV28 combines with J gene TRBJ1-4, with TRBD1 as a possible D gene (6 bases). From germline, CDR1 is MDHEN and CDR2 SYDVKM. This CDR3 spans 15 amino acids. V was trimmed by 5 bases and J by 6 bases, leaving 16 bases between them. CDR3 DNA sequence: TGTGCCAGCAGTCCCCGGGACACGGGCGATGAAAAACTGTTTTTT. This gives the protein CASSPRDTGDEKLFF.

Worth noting for this clone: A junction end diverges from the germline sequence, so it may reflect a read error. The rearrangement links TRBV7-9 to TRBJ1-1; D call uncertain. CDR3 size: 16 residues. Germline V gives CDR1 SEHNR, CDR2 FQNEAQ (reference sequence). The CDR3 loop reads CSSSPESGSPNTEAFF. As DNA, the CDR3 is TGTTCCAGCAGCCCGGAGTCGGGGTCCCCTAACACTGAAGCTTTCTTT.

The J gene is TRBJ2-1, the V gene TRBV5-1, with D tentatively TRBD2 (6 bases). Germline lookup yields CDR1 SGHRS and CDR2 YFSETQ. V lost 3 bases and J 8 bases, leaving 12 bases between the germline ends. The CDR3 consists of 13 residues. The CDR3 DNA is TGCGCCAGCAGCTCGACTAGAAGCGATGAGCAGTTCTTC. This translates into CASSSTRSDEQFF.

The rearrangement joins TRBV7-8 to TRBJ2-5, with D maybe TRBD2 (5 bases). V was trimmed by 5 bases and J by 8 bases, leaving 12 bases between them. The CDR3 consists of 12 residues. Germline CDR1 and CDR2: SGHVS and FQNEAQ. The CDR3 loop is CASSRSRGTQYF. The CDR3 DNA reads as TGTGCCAGCAGCCGGAGCCGGGGTACCCAGTACTTC.

This clone was recorded once. The chain uses TRBV5-6 and TRBJ1-5, with TRBD1 matching 8 bases. The V gene's germline CDR1 is SGHDT and CDR2 YYEEEE. J gave up 7 bases and V 4 bases, and 4 bases lay outside the gene matches. CDR3 length: 13 amino acids. CDR3 sequence (DNA): TGTGCCAGCAGCCAGGGGGCGGGGCAGCCCCAGCATTTT. It codes for CASSQGAGQPQHF.

V is TRBV30 and J is TRBJ2-7; D is unresolved. Germline values: CDR1 GTSNPN, CDR2 SVGIG (reference sequence). Trimming pared 3 bases from V and 0 bases from J, leaving 6 bases between. The CDR3 spans 12 residues. The DNA of the CDR3 is TGTGCCTGGAGCTCAGTCTCCTACGAGCAGTACTTC. Its protein is CAWSSVSYEQYF.

The chain carries TRBV2 and TRBJ2-7; 8 nucleotides match TRBD1. With 0 bases clipped from V and 0 bases from J, the junction kept 4 bases outside the gene matches. This CDR3 region has 16 residues. CDR1 and CDR2 from the germline V gene are SNHLY and FYNNEI. CDR3 loop: CASSEAKGQGSYEQYF. The CDR3 DNA sequence: TGTGCCAGCAGTGAAGCTAAAGGACAGGGCTCCTACGAGCAGTACTTC.